This T cell receptor beta chain emerged from a study of identical twins. Broader study findings: Insertion counts were lower in abundant cord blood beta clonotypes, a trend that memory repertoires did not show. In monozygotic twins, models underestimated the sharing of out-of-frame TCR alpha.

The cDNA had a unique molecular identifier and a template-switch universal primer site. TCRdb used MiXCR to reprocess the 5' RACE reads, holding one entry per CDR3 protein. This table has some 710,000 distinct CDR3 sequences, 5.5% to 6.5% appearing once. CDR3 length: 13 amino acids. V was cut by 7 bases and J by 4 bases, with 13 bases left in between. This clonotype has a count of ten or more. Its specificity is unknown. V is TRBV12-3 or TRBV12-4 and J is TRBJ2-5; D gene uncertain. Sequencing was carried out using naive T cells sorted from blood. The TCR comes from a man aged 18-30 years in good health. The CDR3 loop is CASTPGFGETQYF. The CDR3 DNA sequence: TGTGCCAGCACCCCCGGGTTCGGAGAGACCCAGTACTTC.